This is a list of T cell receptor beta chains from one sample in a study of quantifying T cell responses using KT2 cells. MiXCR, run by TCRdb on the UMI-ligation and nested PCR reads, gives a single entry per CDR3 protein. The repertoire consists of approximately 46,000 distinct CDR3 sequences, with roughly 10% occurring once and the leading ten covering about 10%. The sequenced material came from PBMCs spiked with cells of the T cell clone KT2. The source is a human donor. Both conserved end residues are trimmed from each CDR3.

len | v_gene | CDR3aa
12 | TRBV10-3 | AISEYPSNNEQF
12 | TRBV12-3/TRBV12-4 | ASSLAQARGAQY
12 | TRBV7-8 | ASSLDPGSGPQH
14 | TRBV5-1 | ASSLALILAGGPQY
14 | TRBV25-1 | ASSEVSHMGTDTQY
10 | TRBV19 | ASSIPGQPQH
11 | TRBV6-6 | ASSYDSRDKKF
14 | TRBV9 | ASTPEGASSYNEQF
12 | TRBV6-1 | ASSELTVSDTQY
11 | TRBV29-1 | SVDGMRGQTQY